The 25 T cell receptor beta chains reported below all come from one sample, sequenced in a study of identical twins. TCRdb independently ran MiXCR on the 5' RACE reads; one entry per CDR3 protein. The profile covers 650,000 to 750,000 distinct CDR3 sequences, with roughly 20% appearing a single time and approximately 4.5% taken by the ten largest. The sample was also reused in another study, on T cells expressing NK-cell markers.

Sample: PBMCs. The receptors come from a young woman in good health.

This chain uses TRBV5-1 with TRBJ2-1; perhaps TRBD2 as D (7 bases). The V and J ends lost 4 bases and 3 bases respectively, with 11 bases between them. Germline V gene lookup returns CDR1 SGHRS and CDR2 YFSETQ. CDR3 length equals 14 residues. CDR3 loop: CASSQRGGYNEQFF. The DNA of the CDR3 is TGCGCCAGCAGCCAGAGGGGGGGCTACAATGAGCAGTTCTTC.

This clonotype was picked up a small number of times. The rearrangement links TRBV5-1 to TRBJ2-2; no reliable D call. The CDR3 spans 15 residues. Germline V lookup: CDR1 SGHRS, CDR2 YFSETQ. The V end was cut by 4 bases, the J end by 6 bases, with 16 bases between. The CDR3 coding sequence is TGCGCCAGCAGCATTCAAGGACCCGGGCCCGGGGAGCTGTTTTTT. Translated: CASSIQGPGPGELFF.

This chain uses TRBV20-1 with TRBJ2-1; D unresolved. From germline, CDR1 is DFQATT and CDR2 SNEGSKA (reference sequence). The CDR3 contains 12 residues. Trimming took 0 bases from V and 7 from J, leaving 7 bases between them. The CDR3 bases are TGCAGTGCTAGAGATGGGATAAATGAGCAGTTCTTC. Protein product: CSARDGINEQFF.

The chain combines TRBV9 with TRBJ1-4; the D gene is possibly TRBD1 (5 bases). The CDR3 is made up of 15 amino acids. With 4 bases removed from V and 3 bases from J, the gap between germline ends came to 13 bases. Germline V gene sequence: CDR1 SGDLS, CDR2 YYNGEE. CDR3 nucleotide sequence: TGTGCCAGCAGCCCGTGGAAAGGGGCTAATGAAAAACTGTTTTTT. Its protein is CASSPWKGANEKLFF.

The chain combines TRBV12-3 or TRBV12-4 with TRBJ2-7; 12 bases fit TRBD2. The junction had 5 bases not matched to a gene; V was cut back by 3 bases and J by 5 bases. The length of the CDR3 is 15 residues. CDR3 sequence (DNA): TGTGCCAGCAGTTTGCTAGCGGGAGGGTCTGACGAGCAGTACTTC. Translating gives CASSLLAGGSDEQYF.

The rearrangement links TRBV7-3 to TRBJ2-3, with TRBD2 matching over 13 bases. The CDR3 consists of 16 residues. Germline assignment: CDR1 SGHTA and CDR2 FQGTGA. With V trimmed by 3 bases and J by 6 bases, 6 bases remained unmatched. CDR3 sequence: CASSFGLAGAGDTQYF. As DNA, the CDR3 is TGTGCCAGCAGCTTCGGACTAGCGGGGGCCGGGGATACGCAGTATTTT.

The rearrangement links TRBV6-1 to TRBJ2-7; TRBD2 agrees at 11 bases. The CDR3 is made up of 17 amino acids. After removal of 7 bases from V and 0 bases from J, the junction contained 11 bases not matched to a gene. Germline V gene sequence: CDR1 MNHNS, CDR2 SASEGT. CDR3 bases: TGTGCCAGCACCGACGTTCTAGCGGGGGGAAGCTCCTACGAGCAGTACTTC. Residues: CASTDVLAGGSSYEQYF.

The chain uses TRBV2 and TRBJ1-5, with TRBD1 as a possible D gene (5 bases). Trimming took 7 bases from V and 5 from J, leaving 12 bases between them. Germline-derived CDR1 and CDR2 are SNHLY and FYNNEI. The CDR3 totals 13 residues. CDR3 in amino acids: CASKGLGDQPQHF. CDR3 DNA sequence: TGTGCCAGCAAGGGGTTGGGGGATCAGCCCCAGCATTTT.

V usage is TRBV6-5 and J usage is TRBJ2-7; possible D gene TRBD1, 6 bases. Looked up from germline, CDR1 is MNHEY and CDR2 is SVGAGI. This CDR3 region has 15 residues. Trimming cost V 4 bases and J 3 bases, with 16 bases left between them. The CDR3 bases are TGTGCCAGCAGTTTCGACGACAGGCTAGACTACGAGCAGTACTTC. Residues: CASSFDDRLDYEQYF.

In this sample, this clonotype turned up many times. The V gene is TRBV20-1, the J gene TRBJ1-1; D remains ambiguous. From germline, CDR1 is DFQATT and CDR2 SNEGSKA (reference sequence). Trimming removed 3 bases at V and 4 bases at J, with 6 bases between. The CDR3 totals 11 residues. CDR3 in amino acids: CSASVATEAFF. As DNA, the CDR3 is TGCAGTGCTAGTGTGGCCACTGAAGCTTTCTTT.

This clonotype was seen a few times. The CDR3 DNA sequence: TGTGCCAGCAGCTTAGGCATAGCGGGAGACTCCTACGAGCAGTACTTC. Translation: CASSLGIAGDSYEQYF. This chain links TRBV7-9 with TRBJ2-7, with TRBD2 matching 9 bases. V dropped 1 base and J dropped 0; count of bases not matched to a gene: 4. The length of the CDR3 is 16 residues. From germline, CDR1 is SEHNR and CDR2 FQNEAQ (reference sequence).

The rearrangement joins TRBV29-1 to TRBJ2-1; 9 bases are a match to TRBD1. The CDR3 has 14 residues. V trimming: 6 bases; J trimming: 1 base; junction bases outside the gene matches: 4. Germline loops: CDR1 SQVTM, CDR2 ANQGSEA. This CDR3 is CSVLGQGSYNEQFF. CDR3 DNA sequence: TGCAGCGTGCTCGGACAGGGGTCCTACAATGAGCAGTTCTTC.

This clonotype was counted a few times. The J gene is TRBJ2-5, the V gene TRBV7-9, with 11 nucleotides matching TRBD2. This CDR3 spans 15 amino acids. After removal of 2 bases from V and 4 bases from J, the junction contained 3 bases not matched to a gene. Germline V gene sequence: CDR1 SEHNR, CDR2 FQNEAQ (reference sequence). CDR3 region: CASSLNLAGGETQYF. The CDR3 DNA reads as TGTGCCAGCAGCTTAAATCTAGCGGGAGGAGAGACCCAGTACTTC.

This clonotype was seen a handful of times. V usage is TRBV20-1 and J usage is TRBJ2-7; maybe TRBD1 (9 bases). The CDR3 is made up of 17 amino acids. Germline V gene lookup returns CDR1 DFQATT and CDR2 SNEGSKA (reference sequence). The V end lost 2 bases, the J end lost 4 bases, and 24 bases lay between the germline ends. The CDR3 DNA sequence: TGCAGTGCTAGATCGGGTAGCGGGACAGGGCCGATTTACGAGCAGTACTTC. Translated, it gives CSARSGSGTGPIYEQYF.

The chain uses TRBV25-1 and TRBJ2-5; TRBD2 matches 7 bases. CDR1 and CDR2 from the germline V gene are MGHDK and SYGVNS. The J segment lost 1 base and the V segment lost 0 bases, leaving 2 bases of the junction unmatched. There are 15 residues in the CDR3. CDR3 DNA sequence: TGTGCCAGCAGTGAATATCGCGGGGGCCAAGAGACCCAGTACTTC. Amino acid sequence: CASSEYRGGQETQYF.

The CDR3, as DNA: TGTGCCAGCAGCCCCACGGCACTCTATCCTCGCCCTGAGAAGGAGCAGTTCTTC. It codes for CASSPTALYPRPEKEQFF. The chain combines TRBV11-2 with TRBJ2-1; D not resolved. The germline CDR1 and CDR2 sequences are SGHAT and FQNNGV. Trimming left V 5 bases short and J 10 bases short, with 30 bases between. This CDR3 is 18 amino acids long.

This clonotype has only a few counts. V is TRBV4-3 and J is TRBJ2-7; possible D gene TRBD1, 6 bases. Germline CDR1 LGHNA, CDR2 YSLEER. The CDR3 contains 16 residues. V lost 1 base and J lost 0, with 13 bases in between. The CDR3 loop reads CASSQVAGASSYEQYF. As DNA, the CDR3 is TGCGCCAGCAGCCAAGTCGCAGGGGCCAGCTCCTACGAGCAGTACTTC.

This clonotype was observed a handful of times. The chain couples TRBV4-3 to TRBJ2-3; a possible D gene is TRBD1 (8 bases). The germline gives CDR1 LGHNA, CDR2 YSLEER. This CDR3 spans 16 amino acids. Trimming stripped 0 bases from V and 5 bases from J, with 15 bases between. The CDR3 is CASSQDYRGEGDTQYF. The CDR3 DNA reads TGCGCCAGCAGCCAAGATTACAGGGGGGAGGGAGATACGCAGTATTTT.

This rearrangement joins TRBV11-2 to TRBJ2-1; D gene uncertain. The CDR3 loop spans 15 amino acids. With 3 bases removed from V and 2 bases from J, the gap between germline ends came to 11 bases. Germline-derived CDR1 and CDR2 are SGHAT and FQNNGV. The DNA for the CDR3 is TGTGCCAGCAGCTTCATAAAAGGAGCCTACAATGAGCAGTTCTTC. Translation gives CASSFIKGAYNEQFF.

This clonotype has just a few counts. V is TRBV6-2 or TRBV6-3 and J is TRBJ2-1, with 7 nucleotides matching TRBD1. Germline-derived CDR1 and CDR2 are MNHEY and SVGEGT. CDR3 length: 12 amino acids. After removal of 10 bases from V and 4 bases from J, the junction contained 4 bases not matched to a gene. The CDR3 sequence: CATKGQYNEQFF. The CDR3, as DNA: TGTGCCACCAAGGGACAGTACAATGAGCAGTTCTTC.

V is TRBV7-6 and J is TRBJ2-1, with 12 bases identical to TRBD2. Germline V CDR1 and CDR2: SGHVS, FNYEAQ. J gave up 8 bases and V 5 bases, and 13 bases lay outside the gene matches. The CDR3 loop spans 17 amino acids. The CDR3 here is CASSPYGASGGADEQFF. As DNA, the CDR3 is TGTGCCAGCAGCCCATACGGGGCTAGCGGGGGGGCGGATGAGCAGTTCTTC.

A few counts support this clonotype. This sequence joins TRBV12-3 or TRBV12-4 and TRBJ2-1, with 12 bases fitting TRBD2. V gave up 5 bases and J gave up 6 bases; unmatched junction bases: 5. The CDR3 contains 15 residues. Written as DNA, the CDR3 is TGTGCCAGCAGTCGACTAGCGGGGGTTCGCAATGAGCAGTTCTTC. This gives the protein CASSRLAGVRNEQFF.

The sample holds a few counts of this clonotype. This sequence joins TRBV20-1 and TRBJ1-4; D may be TRBD1 (5 bases). CDR1 and CDR2 from the germline V gene are DFQATT and SNEGSKA (reference sequence). There are 10 residues in the CDR3. V lost 5 bases and J lost 8, with 6 bases in between. The CDR3 region is CSARQEKLFF. Written as DNA, the CDR3 is TGCAGTGCTCGACAGGAAAAACTGTTTTTT.

The chain is built from TRBV7-2 and TRBJ2-1; D not certain. The germline V gene has CDR1 SGHTA and CDR2 FQGNSA. This CDR3 region has 15 residues. Trimming took 2 bases from V and 1 from J, leaving 9 bases between them. CDR3 protein: CASSLSPRSYNEQFF. The CDR3 DNA sequence: TGTGCCAGCAGCTTAAGTCCCCGATCCTACAATGAGCAGTTCTTC.

The count of this clonotype is one. The chain uses TRBV12-2 and TRBJ2-3. TRBV12-2 is designated a pseudogene. The CDR3 sequence is 11 residues long. CDR3 protein: CASRRPDTQYF. As DNA, the CDR3 is TGTGCAAGTCGCCGCCCAGATACGCAGTATTTT.